This T cell receptor beta chain was profiled in a study of memory CD4+ T cells and cytomegalovirus serostatus. About the research overall: Healthy Belgian adult donors included nine or ten CMV-positive and approximately 25 CMV-negative people. Study results and limitations: Suggested: most of the CMV-linked TCR signature lies in CD4+ memory cells. CD4+ memory repertoires contained about two fifths of the 164 reported CMV TCRbeta sequences.

V was trimmed by 4 bases and J by 4 bases, leaving 5 bases between them. This CDR3 comprises 11 residues. Germline-derived CDR1 and CDR2 are SNHLY and FYNNEI. The assay was immunoSEQ multiplex PCR, and TCRdb's table has in-frame clones only and misses some. Of approximately 40,000 clones listed, around 72% were seen once; the top ten hold around 0.6%. The sort gate was single viable CD3+CD4+CD8-CD45RO+ cells for memory CD4+ T cells. Comment on this clone: Antigen: not known.

The sample consisted of memory CD4+ T cells from blood. The sequence came from an adult in good health and CMV-seronegative. V is TRBV2 and J is TRBJ2-7, with unresolved D. The CDR3 nucleotides are TGTGCCAGCAGTGGACGGTACGAGCAGTACTTC. Amino acids: CASSGRYEQYF.